A single sample gave rise to the 11 T cell receptor beta chains below, sequenced in a study of cytomegalovirus exposure and HLA in healthy donors. Primers for the PCR totalled 60 Vbeta and 13 Jbeta. Here immunoSEQ multiplex PCR was the method, and the copy in TCRdb shows in-frame clones only, minus some. The sample contains 150,000 to 200,000 clones, 65% to 80% of which appear only once. Sequences were obtained from PBMCs. These receptor sequences come from a woman aged 40 to 55 in good health and CMV-seropositive.

V is TRBV19 and J is TRBJ1-1; a weak D match, TRBD1 (5 bases). Trimming took off 5 bases at V and 3 bases at J, with 16 bases between the two ends. Germline CDR1 is LNHDA and CDR2 is SQIVND (reference sequence). CDR3 length equals 15 residues. This CDR3 reads CASSFWAGKYTEAFF. The CDR3 DNA is TGTGCCAGTAGTTTTTGGGCAGGGAAATACACTGAAGCTTTCTTT.

The V gene is TRBV7-9, the J gene TRBJ2-5; 9 bases are a match to TRBD2. Matching the DNA end better, TRBJ2-7 makes the J call doubtful. This CDR3 is built from 14 residues. CDR1 and CDR2 (germline): SEHNR, FQNEAQ (reference sequence). The CDR3 sequence: CASSFSGSNYEQYF. The CDR3 DNA is TGTGCCAGCAGCTTTAGCGGGAGTAACTACGAGCAGTACTTC.

V is TRBV6-1 and J is TRBJ1-1; D ambiguous. The CDR3 length is 15 residues. V was pared by 2 bases and J by 2 bases, with 12 bases between. Germline V CDR1 and CDR2: MNHNS, SASEGT. This CDR3 is CASSESPRGNTEAFF. Written as DNA, the CDR3 is TGTGCCAGCAGTGAATCCCCGCGGGGTAACACTGAAGCTTTCTTT.

This clone was observed once. The CDR3 bases are TGTGCCAGCAGCCCAGGACTAGCGGAAGCCAAAAACATTCAGTACTTC. Protein sequence: CASSPGLAEAKNIQYF. The rearrangement uses TRBV7-2 and TRBJ2-4; 10 bases are a match to TRBD2. CDR3 length: 16 amino acids. The V segment lost 5 bases and the J segment 0 bases; nucleotides outside the gene matches: 4. Germline CDR1 SGHTA, CDR2 FQGNSA.

The chain combines TRBV2 with TRBJ1-2, with a weak D call TRBD1 (5 bases). The CDR3 is 13 residues long. In germline, CDR1 is SNHLY, CDR2 FYNNEI. Trimming shortened V by 6 bases and J by 6 bases, and 14 bases separated the two germline ends. CDR3 in DNA: TGTGCCAGCAGAGAGGCGACAGCTGATGGCTACACCTTC. It encodes CASREATADGYTF.

The V call is TRBV7-6, the J call TRBJ2-2; 9 nucleotides agree with TRBD2. The junction had 8 bases not matched to a gene; V was cut back by 5 bases and J by 4 bases. Germline CDR1 and CDR2: SGHVS and FNYEAQ. The CDR3 runs to 16 residues. CDR3 residues: CASSPSGGGATGELFF. CDR3 in DNA: TGTGCCAGCAGCCCAAGTGGCGGGGGGGCCACCGGGGAGCTGTTTTTT.

The chain couples TRBV18 to TRBJ2-7; D may be TRBD1 (6 bases). Germline CDR1 is KGHSH and CDR2 is LQKENI. The CDR3 spans 14 residues. Trimming cost V 6 bases and J 3 bases, with 15 bases left between them. In DNA form, the CDR3 reads TGTGCCAGCTCGCCGGGACACAAAGACTACGAGCAGTACTTC. Protein: CASSPGHKDYEQYF.

V gene TRBV27 combines with J gene TRBJ1-2, with 7 bases identical to TRBD1. The CDR3 loop spans 14 amino acids. Germline lookup yields CDR1 MNHEY and CDR2 SMNVEV (reference sequence). The junction had 5 bases not matched to a gene; V was cut back by 6 bases and J by 1 base. CDR3 nucleotides: TGTGCCAGCAGCCGACAGGGAATTAACTATGGCTACACCTTC. Its protein product is CASSRQGINYGYTF.

The chain couples TRBV5-1 to TRBJ2-6; 12 bases agree with TRBD1. Germline CDR1 and CDR2: SGHRS and YFSETQ. This CDR3 region has 17 residues. Losses at the gene ends were 4 bases for V and 2 bases for J; bases not matched to a gene: 4. The CDR3 sequence: CASSPGQGAPGANVLTF. In DNA, the CDR3 is TGCGCCAGCAGCCCGGGACAGGGGGCCCCTGGGGCCAACGTCCTGACTTTC.

This clone was observed a few times. The chain carries TRBV19 and TRBJ2-7, with 7 bases fitting TRBD1. CDR1 is LNHDA and CDR2 is SQIVND in the germline V gene (reference sequence). This CDR3 region has 15 residues. Germline trimming cut 3 bases from V and 2 bases from J; bases unmatched to any gene: 7. CDR3 DNA: TGTGCCAGTAGTATGGCCAGGCAGGGGGCCTACGAGCAGTACTTC. Encoded protein: CASSMARQGAYEQYF.

A single count supports this clone. V is TRBV6-5 and J is TRBJ2-2; TRBD1 agrees at 11 bases. Germline V gene sequence: CDR1 MNHEY, CDR2 SVGAGI. With V trimmed by 8 bases and J by 4 bases, 6 bases remained unmatched. This CDR3 has 15 amino acids. CDR3 sequence (DNA): TGTGCCAGCCGGACAGGGGGCCAATCCACCGGGGAGCTGTTTTTT. Translated: CASRTGGQSTGELFF.